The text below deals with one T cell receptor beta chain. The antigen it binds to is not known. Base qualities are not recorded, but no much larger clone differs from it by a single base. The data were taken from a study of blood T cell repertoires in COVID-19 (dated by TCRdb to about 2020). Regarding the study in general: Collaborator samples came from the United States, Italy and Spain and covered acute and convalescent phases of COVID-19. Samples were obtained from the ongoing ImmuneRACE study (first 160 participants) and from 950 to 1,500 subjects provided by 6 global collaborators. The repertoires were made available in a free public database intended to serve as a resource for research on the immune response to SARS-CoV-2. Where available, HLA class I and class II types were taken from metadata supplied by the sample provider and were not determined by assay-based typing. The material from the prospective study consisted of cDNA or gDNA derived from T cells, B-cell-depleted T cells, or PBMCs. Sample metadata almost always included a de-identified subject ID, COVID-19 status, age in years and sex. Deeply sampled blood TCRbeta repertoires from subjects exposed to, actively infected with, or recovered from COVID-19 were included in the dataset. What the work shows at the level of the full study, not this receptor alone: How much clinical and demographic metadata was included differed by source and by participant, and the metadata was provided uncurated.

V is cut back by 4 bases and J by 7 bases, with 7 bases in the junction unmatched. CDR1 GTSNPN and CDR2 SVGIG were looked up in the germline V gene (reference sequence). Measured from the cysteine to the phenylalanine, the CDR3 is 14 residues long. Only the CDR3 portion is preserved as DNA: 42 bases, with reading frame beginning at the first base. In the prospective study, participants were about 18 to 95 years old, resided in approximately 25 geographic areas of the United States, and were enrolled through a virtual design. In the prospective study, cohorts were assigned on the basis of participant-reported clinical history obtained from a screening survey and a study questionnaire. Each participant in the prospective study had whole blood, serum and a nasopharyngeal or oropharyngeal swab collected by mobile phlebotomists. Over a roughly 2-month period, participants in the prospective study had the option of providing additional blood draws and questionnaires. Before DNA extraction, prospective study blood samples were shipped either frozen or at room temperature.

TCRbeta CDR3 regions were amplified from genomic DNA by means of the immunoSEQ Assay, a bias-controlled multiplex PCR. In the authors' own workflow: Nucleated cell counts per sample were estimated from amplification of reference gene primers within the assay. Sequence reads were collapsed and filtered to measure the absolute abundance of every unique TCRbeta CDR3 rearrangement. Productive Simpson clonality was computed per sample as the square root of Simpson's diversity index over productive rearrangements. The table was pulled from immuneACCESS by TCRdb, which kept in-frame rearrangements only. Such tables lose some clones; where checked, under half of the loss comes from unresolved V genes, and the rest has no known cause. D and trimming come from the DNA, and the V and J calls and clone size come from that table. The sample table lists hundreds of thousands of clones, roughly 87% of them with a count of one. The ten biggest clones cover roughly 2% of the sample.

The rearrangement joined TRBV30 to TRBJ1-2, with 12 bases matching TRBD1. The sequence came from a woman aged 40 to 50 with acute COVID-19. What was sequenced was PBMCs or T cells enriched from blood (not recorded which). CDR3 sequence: CAWNPGQGAGGYTF. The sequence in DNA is TGTGCCTGGAATCCGGGACAGGGGGCAGGTGGCTACACCTTC.